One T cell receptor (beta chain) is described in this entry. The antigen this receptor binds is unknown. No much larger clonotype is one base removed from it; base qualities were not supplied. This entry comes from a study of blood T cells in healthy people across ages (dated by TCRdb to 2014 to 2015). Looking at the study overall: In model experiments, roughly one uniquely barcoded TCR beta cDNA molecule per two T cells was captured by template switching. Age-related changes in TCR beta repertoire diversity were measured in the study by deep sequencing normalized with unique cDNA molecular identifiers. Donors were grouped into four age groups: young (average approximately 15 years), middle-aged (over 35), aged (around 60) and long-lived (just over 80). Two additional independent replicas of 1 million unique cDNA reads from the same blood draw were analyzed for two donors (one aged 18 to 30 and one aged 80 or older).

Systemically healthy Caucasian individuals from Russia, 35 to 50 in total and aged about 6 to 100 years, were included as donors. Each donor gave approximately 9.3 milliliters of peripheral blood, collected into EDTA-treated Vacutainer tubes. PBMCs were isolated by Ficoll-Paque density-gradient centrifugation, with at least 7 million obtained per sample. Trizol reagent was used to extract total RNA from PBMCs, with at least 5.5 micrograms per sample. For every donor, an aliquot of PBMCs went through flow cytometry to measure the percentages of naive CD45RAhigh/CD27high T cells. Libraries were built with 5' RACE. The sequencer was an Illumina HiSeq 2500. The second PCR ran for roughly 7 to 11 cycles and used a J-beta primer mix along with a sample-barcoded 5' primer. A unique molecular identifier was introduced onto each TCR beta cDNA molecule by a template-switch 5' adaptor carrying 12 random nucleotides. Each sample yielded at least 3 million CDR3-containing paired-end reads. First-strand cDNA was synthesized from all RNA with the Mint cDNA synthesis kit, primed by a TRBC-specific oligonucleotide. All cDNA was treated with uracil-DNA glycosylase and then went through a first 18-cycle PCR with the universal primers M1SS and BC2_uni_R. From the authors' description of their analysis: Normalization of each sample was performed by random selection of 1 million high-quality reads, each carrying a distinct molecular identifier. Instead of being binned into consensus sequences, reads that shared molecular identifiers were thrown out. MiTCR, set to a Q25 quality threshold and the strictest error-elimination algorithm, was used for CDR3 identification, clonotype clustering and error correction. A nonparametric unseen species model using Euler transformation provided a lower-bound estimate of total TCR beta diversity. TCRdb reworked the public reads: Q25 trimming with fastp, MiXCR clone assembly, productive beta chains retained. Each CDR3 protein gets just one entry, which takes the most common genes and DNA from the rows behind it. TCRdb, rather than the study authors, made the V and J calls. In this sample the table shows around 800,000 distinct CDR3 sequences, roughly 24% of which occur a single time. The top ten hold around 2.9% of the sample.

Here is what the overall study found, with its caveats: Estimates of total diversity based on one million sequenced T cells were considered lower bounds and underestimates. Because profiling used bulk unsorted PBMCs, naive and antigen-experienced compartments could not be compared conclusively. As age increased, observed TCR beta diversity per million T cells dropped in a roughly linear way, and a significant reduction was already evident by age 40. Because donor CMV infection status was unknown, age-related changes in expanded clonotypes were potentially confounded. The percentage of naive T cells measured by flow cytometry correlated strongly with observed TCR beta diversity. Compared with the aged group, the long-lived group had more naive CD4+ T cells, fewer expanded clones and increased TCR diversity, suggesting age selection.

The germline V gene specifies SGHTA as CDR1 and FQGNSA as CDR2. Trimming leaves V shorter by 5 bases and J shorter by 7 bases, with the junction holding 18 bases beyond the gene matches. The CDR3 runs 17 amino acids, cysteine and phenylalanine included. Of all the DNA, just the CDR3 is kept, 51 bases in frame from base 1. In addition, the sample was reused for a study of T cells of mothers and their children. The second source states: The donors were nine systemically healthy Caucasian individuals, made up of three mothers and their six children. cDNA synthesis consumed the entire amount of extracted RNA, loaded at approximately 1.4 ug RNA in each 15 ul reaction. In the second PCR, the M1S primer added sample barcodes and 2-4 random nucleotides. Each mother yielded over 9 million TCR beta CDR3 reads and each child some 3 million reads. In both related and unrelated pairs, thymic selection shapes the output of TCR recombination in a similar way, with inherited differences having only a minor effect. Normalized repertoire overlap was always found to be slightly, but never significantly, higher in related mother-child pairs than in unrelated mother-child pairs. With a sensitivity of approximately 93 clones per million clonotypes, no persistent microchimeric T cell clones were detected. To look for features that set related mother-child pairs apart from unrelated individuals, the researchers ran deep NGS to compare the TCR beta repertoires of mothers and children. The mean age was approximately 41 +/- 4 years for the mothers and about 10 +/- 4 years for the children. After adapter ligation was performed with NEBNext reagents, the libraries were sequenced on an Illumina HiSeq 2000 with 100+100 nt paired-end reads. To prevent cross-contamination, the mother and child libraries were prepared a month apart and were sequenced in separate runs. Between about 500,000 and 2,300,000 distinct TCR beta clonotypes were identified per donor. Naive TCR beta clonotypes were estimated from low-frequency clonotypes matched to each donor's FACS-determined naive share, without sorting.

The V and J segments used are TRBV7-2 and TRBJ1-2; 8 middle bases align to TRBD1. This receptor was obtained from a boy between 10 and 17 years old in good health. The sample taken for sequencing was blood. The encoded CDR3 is CASSLGQAEGTVSGYTF. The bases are TGTGCCAGCAGCCTGGGACAGGCGGAGGGAACAGTCTCTGGCTACACCTTC.